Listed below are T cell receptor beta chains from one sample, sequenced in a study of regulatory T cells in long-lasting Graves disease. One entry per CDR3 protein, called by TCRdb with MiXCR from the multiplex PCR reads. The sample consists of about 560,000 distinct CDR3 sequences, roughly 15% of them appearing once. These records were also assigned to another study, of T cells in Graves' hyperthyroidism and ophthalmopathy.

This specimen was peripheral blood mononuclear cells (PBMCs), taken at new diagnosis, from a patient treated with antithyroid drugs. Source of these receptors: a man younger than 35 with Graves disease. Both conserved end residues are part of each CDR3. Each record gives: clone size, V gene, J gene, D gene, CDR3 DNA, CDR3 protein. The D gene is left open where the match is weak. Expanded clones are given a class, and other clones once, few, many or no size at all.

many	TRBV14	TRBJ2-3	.	TGTGCCAGCAGCCAAGGGATTCTAGAAAGCACAGATACGCAGTATTTT	CASSQGILESTDTQYF
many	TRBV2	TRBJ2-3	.	TGTGCCAGCCCACCCCGGGAGCGGGCCACAGATACGCAGTATTTT	CASPPRERATDTQYF
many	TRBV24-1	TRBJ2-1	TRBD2	TGTGCCACCAGTGACCCACTAGCGGGAGGCTTCAATGAGCAGTTCTTC	CATSDPLAGGFNEQFF
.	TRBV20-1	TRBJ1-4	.	TGCAGTGCTAGAGCGAGGCATTTCGGGAATGAAAAACTGTTTTTT	CSARARHFGNEKLFF
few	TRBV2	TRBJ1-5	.	TGTGCCAGCACGTCGGAGAATAGCAATCAGCCCCAGCATTTT	CASTSENSNQPQHF
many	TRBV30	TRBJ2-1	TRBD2	TGTGCCTGGAGTGGTTCGCTAGCGGGGAACAATGAGCAGTTCTTC	CAWSGSLAGNNEQFF
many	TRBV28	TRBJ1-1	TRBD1	TGTGCCAGCAGCGACAGGGGGCTTGCTGAAGCTTTCTTT	CASSDRGLAEAFF
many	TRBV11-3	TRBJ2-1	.	TGTGCCAGCAGCTTAGCCCCCTCTAGGGAGCAGTTCTTC	CASSLAPSREQFF
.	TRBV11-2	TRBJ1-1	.	TGTGCCAGCAGTTCCCAACAGGTACTCCCTGAAGCTTTCTTT	CASSSQQVLPEAFF
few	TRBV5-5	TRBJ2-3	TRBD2	TGTGCCAGCAGCGGGACGGGAGGGCCAGATACGCAGTATTTT	CASSGTGGPDTQYF
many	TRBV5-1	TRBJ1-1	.	TGCGCCAGCAGCCCGGAAAGGGTCGGCAGCCAAGCTTTCTTT	CASSPERVGSQAFF
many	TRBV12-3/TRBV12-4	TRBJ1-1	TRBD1	TGTGCCAGTACACCGGGACAGGGGGCATTAGCTTTCTTT	CASTPGQGALAFF
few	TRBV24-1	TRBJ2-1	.	TGTGCCACGGGCTCGGGACGCGTGTCCCGGGAGCAGTTCTTC	CATGSGRVSREQFF
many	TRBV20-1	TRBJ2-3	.	TGCAGTGCTAGAGCGGGCAGAACAGATACGCAGTATTTT	CSARAGRTDTQYF